This is a list of T cell receptor beta chains from one sample in a study of blood T cell repertoires in COVID-19. TCRdb's copy holds only in-frame clones and misses some; the assay was immunoSEQ multiplex PCR. Of over 300,000 clones in the sample, roughly 90% are singletons; the top ten hold 6.4%. The source material was peripheral blood. The receptor set was obtained from a man between 18 and 29 years old who had recovered from COVID-19. The CDR3 runs from the conserved cysteine through the conserved F or W. The order of the fields is clone size, V gene, J gene, CDR3 protein. Rows give clone size only sometimes, using once, few, many, or a class for an expanded clone.

.	TRBV19	TRBJ2-4	CASTTQTGGDIQYF
.	TRBV28	TRBJ2-3	CASSILAVGTDTQYF
.	TRBV9	TRBJ2-7	CASSVERVGNEQYF
.	TRBV10-3	TRBJ2-3	CATSQPGGVPTDTQYF
.	TRBV9	TRBJ2-1	CASSVGAGQGTPYNEQFF
.	TRBV18	TRBJ2-3	CASSAPEYSDTQYF
.	TRBV4-3	TRBJ2-1	CASSQETGDSMQFF
.	TRBV3-1/TRBV3-2	TRBJ2-3	CASSQAVAGGTDTQYF
.	TRBV30	TRBJ1-2	CAWTSGGASDYGYTF
.	TRBV7-9	TRBJ2-1	CASSSPGLAGEQFF
.	TRBV2	TRBJ1-2	CASGSEANYGYTF
.	TRBV5-1	TRBJ2-5	CASSLAPAGAQETQYF
.	TRBV19	TRBJ2-7	CASSIIPPSGSVLEQYF
.	TRBV7-3	TRBJ2-1	CASSSGQISYNEQFF
once	TRBV11-2	TRBJ2-3	CASSISWTSVSDTQYF
once	TRBV3-1/TRBV3-2	TRBJ1-2	CASSPGQALHGYTF
many	TRBV6-5	TRBJ1-3	CASSYSAGGSNTIYF
.	TRBV29-1	TRBJ1-1	CSVEDGGFMNTEAFF
.	TRBV15	TRBJ1-4	CATSRGFPGSGGEKLFF
.	TRBV14	TRBJ2-3	CASSQVGVLRATDTQYF
.	TRBV7-2	TRBJ2-1	CASRPDGRTSGYNEQFF
once	TRBV6-5	TRBJ1-5	CASSPSGLNQPQHF
.	TRBV2	TRBJ2-3	CASTKLAGGTDTQYF
.	TRBV6-4	TRBJ2-1	CASSPFGTGDNEQFF
.	TRBV19	TRBJ1-1	CATYPGGAEAFF
.	TRBV7-9	TRBJ1-2	CASSLGAGTGYTF
.	TRBV7-9	TRBJ2-1	CASSLSGRDYNEQFF
.	TRBV3-1/TRBV3-2	TRBJ2-5	CASSQGTGGLGETQYF
.	TRBV6-6	TRBJ2-7	CASSTGSSYEQYF
.	TRBV2	TRBJ1-1	CASNSQGNTEAFF
.	TRBV12-3/TRBV12-4	TRBJ1-1	CASRIQGSPKAFF
once	TRBV18	TRBJ2-7	CASSPYILAPNAYEQYF
.	TRBV4-1	TRBJ2-7	CASSQDYGRLDAYEQYF
.	TRBV20-1	TRBJ2-5	CSASAQRGGRGQETQYF
few	TRBV5-4	TRBJ2-1	CASRNRGGNEQFF
.	TRBV19	TRBJ1-2	CASSMGHREDYGYTF
.	TRBV4-1	TRBJ2-2	CASSQELSGGTGELFF
.	TRBV6-2/TRBV6-3	TRBJ2-7	CASSYSNRGFHEQYF
.	TRBV4-1	TRBJ2-1	CASPLPRSSYNEQFF
.	TRBV5-1	TRBJ1-1	CASSFRSGNTEAFF
.	TRBV9	TRBJ1-2	CASSDQTGGFGYTF
.	TRBV6-4	TRBJ1-2	CASKETRTGYGYTF
.	TRBV13	TRBJ2-5	CASSSPLGGPDQYF
once	TRBV5-4	TRBJ1-6	CASSSDRGPYNSPLHF
.	TRBV5-4	TRBJ2-7	CASSWGREVNEQYF
once	TRBV2	TRBJ2-7	CASTPRTGVLF
.	TRBV2	TRBJ2-7	CASSLRSSTYEQYF
once	TRBV7-7	TRBJ2-3	CASSSGQGLTDTQYF
few	TRBV27	TRBJ2-1	CASSSLETGVFIEQFF
.	TRBV6-5	TRBJ1-2	CASSPDRDYGYTF
.	TRBV5-1	TRBJ1-2	CASSPPGQGVSNYGYTF